These T cell receptor beta chains were read from a single sample in a study of blood T cell repertoires in COVID-19. Generated by immunoSEQ multiplex PCR, the TCRdb table keeps only in-frame clones and is missing some. Found here are nearly 200,000 clones, roughly 86% of them singletons; the top ten hold roughly 5%. The sample was peripheral blood. Every receptor here comes from a woman in her 70s with active or convalescent COVID-19. CDR3s include the opening cysteine and the closing phenylalanine or tryptophan. The D gene is left open where the match is weak. Where a row states a size, it is once, few, many or the class of an expanded clone; other rows omit it.

j_gene	d_gene	abundance	v_gene	CDR3nt	CDR3aa
TRBJ2-5	TRBD1	-	TRBV24-1	TGTGCCACCAGTGATCCTCGGACAGGCCAAGAGACCCAGTACTTC	CATSDPRTGQETQYF
TRBJ2-3	-	-	TRBV5-1	TGCGCCAGCAGCCCATGGGGTCGGACAAGCACAGATACGCAGTATTTT	CASSPWGRTSTDTQYF
TRBJ2-7	TRBD2	-	TRBV3-1/TRBV3-2	TGTGCCAGCAGCCAGACTAGCGCCGCCTACGAGCAGTACTTC	CASSQTSAAYEQYF
TRBJ1-3	TRBD1	-	TRBV28	TGTGCCAGCAGGGAACAGGGGGCGATCTCTGGAAACACCATATATTTT	CASREQGAISGNTIYF
TRBJ1-2	-	-	TRBV12-1	TGTGCCAGCAGCTCCGCGTTCGCCAGGGTCCACTGTGGCTACACCTTC	CASSSAFARVHCGYTF
TRBJ1-3	TRBD1	-	TRBV6-6	TGTGCCAGCGTTCGGACAGGCTCTGGAAACACCATATATTTT	CASVRTGSGNTIYF
TRBJ1-6	-	-	TRBV5-4	TGTGCCAGCAGCTTGGGGGCAAGTTACGCCTTT	CASSLGASYAF
TRBJ2-2	TRBD1	-	TRBV6-5	TGTGCCAGCAGGGGGACAGGGATCACCGGGGAGCTGTTTTTT	CASRGTGITGELFF
TRBJ2-1	TRBD2	once	TRBV11-2	TGTGCCAGCAGCCTGGGACTAGCGGGAGGGTATGAGCAGTTCTTC	CASSLGLAGGYEQFF
TRBJ2-4	TRBD1	-	TRBV4-1	TGCGCCAGCAGCCACCCGACAGGGGATTTCAAAAACATTCAGTACTTC	CASSHPTGDFKNIQYF
TRBJ1-5	-	-	TRBV7-9	TGTGCCAGCAGCTCTCGCGGGGGGCCCCAGCATTTT	CASSSRGGPQHF
TRBJ2-3	TRBD2	-	TRBV27	TGTGCCAGCAGTTTTGGACTAGCGGTGACAGATACGCAGTATTTT	CASSFGLAVTDTQYF
TRBJ2-1	TRBD2	-	TRBV5-4	TGTGCCAGCAGCCAGACTAGCGGGAGGGCCCGTAGGGATGAGCAGTTCTTC	CASSQTSGRARRDEQFF
TRBJ1-2	-	-	TRBV2	TGTGCCAGCAGTGACCGCGGAGGGCCTAACTATGGCTACACCTTC	CASSDRGGPNYGYTF
TRBJ2-2	TRBD1	-	TRBV5-4	TGTGCCAGCAGCTCTAACAGGGGGGACACCGGGGAGCTGTTTTTT	CASSSNRGDTGELFF
TRBJ2-6	-	-	TRBV5-1	TGCGCCAGCAGCTTCGGGGACTCTGGGGCCAACGTCCTGACTTTC	CASSFGDSGANVLTF
TRBJ1-2	-	few	TRBV19	TGTGCCAGTAGCAGAGACAGCTATGGCTACACCTTC	CASSRDSYGYTF
TRBJ2-1	TRBD2	-	TRBV11-3	TGTGCCAGCAGCCGATTAGGGTCCAGCGGGAGATACAATGAGCAGTTCTTC	CASSRLGSSGRYNEQFF
TRBJ2-2	-	-	TRBV7-6	TGTGCCAGCAGCTTCAGCGGAGGGGACGCCGGGGAGCTGTTTTTT	CASSFSGGDAGELFF
TRBJ2-5	-	-	TRBV2	TGTGCCAGCAGTGAAGCGCCGCGGGGACTGGGGACCCAGTACTTC	CASSEAPRGLGTQYF
TRBJ2-7	-	-	TRBV7-9	TGTGCCAGCGAGCTAGGGGGGGGCCTAACCTACGAGCAGTACTTC	CASELGGGLTYEQYF
TRBJ1-2	-	-	TRBV24-1	TGTGCCACCAGTGACCCATCCACAGGGCAGGGCTACACCTTC	CATSDPSTGQGYTF
TRBJ2-5	-	few	TRBV7-9	TGTGCCAGCAGGTTCGACGGGTCCCAAGAGACCCAGTACTTC	CASRFDGSQETQYF
TRBJ2-3	-	-	TRBV18	TGTGCCAGCTCACCACCCAGGGTTGGCACAGATACGCAGTATTTT	CASSPPRVGTDTQYF
TRBJ2-4	-	-	TRBV5-6	TGTGCCAGCAGCGCGACAGGACTAGGGGACATTCAGTACTTC	CASSATGLGDIQYF
TRBJ2-2	-	-	TRBV9	TGTGCCAGCAGCGTAGTTCAGGACACCGGGGAGCTGTTTTTT	CASSVVQDTGELFF
TRBJ1-5	-	few	TRBV9	TGTGCCAGCAGCGTAGGACAGTCCTTCAATCAGCCCCAGCATTTT	CASSVGQSFNQPQHF
TRBJ1-6	-	few	TRBV7-9	TGTGCCAGCAGCTTAAGGGGAAGTTCACCCCTCCACTTT	CASSLRGSSPLHF
TRBJ2-1	-	-	TRBV7-2	TGTGCCAGCAGCTTAGTACAGGGTACCTACAATGAGCAGTTCTTC	CASSLVQGTYNEQFF
TRBJ1-1	TRBD1	-	TRBV7-9	TGTGCCAGCAGCTTCTCGACAGGGGCGAACACTGAAGCTTTCTTT	CASSFSTGANTEAFF
TRBJ1-2	-	-	TRBV6-1	TGTGCCAGCAGTGAAGATGCGATCAGGCACGATGGCTACACCTTC	CASSEDAIRHDGYTF
TRBJ1-1	TRBD1	-	TRBV5-1	TGCGCCAGCAGCTTTGGACGACAGGGTCACACTGAAGCTTTCTTT	CASSFGRQGHTEAFF
TRBJ2-2	TRBD2	-	TRBV19	TGTGCCAGTAGAAGACTAGCGGGAGGGCCCGCTACGAACACCGGGGAGCTGTTTTTT	CASRRLAGGPATNTGELFF
TRBJ2-5	TRBD1	-	TRBV24-1	TGTGCCACCAGTGATTCAGCTGACAGGGTGACCCTCAGGGAGACCCAGTACTTC	CATSDSADRVTLRETQYF
TRBJ2-5	-	-	TRBV11-3	TGTGCCAGCAGCAACCCCCGCGATACAGCGGGCCAAGAGACCCAGTACTTC	CASSNPRDTAGQETQYF
TRBJ2-2	TRBD2	once	TRBV7-2	TGTGCCAGCAGCTTCCTAGCGGGAACCACCGGGGAGCTGTTTTTT	CASSFLAGTTGELFF
TRBJ2-7	-	-	TRBV6-5	TGTGCCAGCAGTCGAACGACAGGCTCCTACGAGCAGTACTTC	CASSRTTGSYEQYF
TRBJ2-1	TRBD2	once	TRBV9	TGTGCCAGCAGCCCTTGGACTAGCGGGGCCAATGAGCAGTTCTTC	CASSPWTSGANEQFF
TRBJ2-7	TRBD1	-	TRBV18	TGTGCCAGCTCAGACAGGGCCGGCGAGCAGTACTTC	CASSDRAGEQYF
TRBJ2-7	TRBD1	-	TRBV6-5	TGTGCCAGCAGTAAACGGGACAGCTCCTACGAGCAGTACTTC	CASSKRDSSYEQYF
TRBJ2-1	TRBD2	once	TRBV10-3	TGTGCCATCAGTGAGGGGCCGGGAGGGCCCCGCAATGAGCAGTTCTTC	CAISEGPGGPRNEQFF
TRBJ2-1	-	-	TRBV11-1	TGTGCCAGCAGTTATAGTGTGCCCCAGCAGTTCTTC	CASSYSVPQQFF
TRBJ2-1	TRBD1	-	TRBV7-9	TGTGCCAGCAGTCGGGGACAGTACAATGAGCAGTTCTTC	CASSRGQYNEQFF
TRBJ2-1	TRBD2	-	TRBV15	TGTGCCACCAGCAGTCGCTTAGCGGGAGGGCCCTGGTTCTTC	CATSSRLAGGPWFF
TRBJ1-6	TRBD1	once	TRBV10-2	TGCGCCAGCTCGACAGGGAGCGGCAATTCACCCCTCCACTTT	CASSTGSGNSPLHF
TRBJ1-2	-	-	TRBV28	TGTGCCAGCAGCACTGGAACAGGCTATGGCTACACCTTC	CASSTGTGYGYTF
TRBJ1-4	-	-	TRBV6-1	TGTGCCAGCAGTGAAGGGAGGAGGGCTAATGAAAAACTGTTTTTT	CASSEGRRANEKLFF
TRBJ2-7	-	-	TRBV11-2	TGTGCCAGCAGATCTCTAGGCCCCTACGAGCAGTACTTC	CASRSLGPYEQYF
TRBJ2-2	TRBD2	-	TRBV5-1	TGCGCCAGCAGCCTTGGGGCGGTAGGCGGGAGAGGAGGCACCGGGGAGCTGTTTTTT	CASSLGAVGGRGGTGELFF
TRBJ2-3	-	-	TRBV27	TGTGCCAGCAGTCCGACTAGATATGCAGATACGCAGTATTTT	CASSPTRYADTQYF
TRBJ2-2	-	-	TRBV5-1	TGCGCCAGCAGCTCGGTCCTGACACGCACCGGGGAGCTGTTTTTT	CASSSVLTRTGELFF